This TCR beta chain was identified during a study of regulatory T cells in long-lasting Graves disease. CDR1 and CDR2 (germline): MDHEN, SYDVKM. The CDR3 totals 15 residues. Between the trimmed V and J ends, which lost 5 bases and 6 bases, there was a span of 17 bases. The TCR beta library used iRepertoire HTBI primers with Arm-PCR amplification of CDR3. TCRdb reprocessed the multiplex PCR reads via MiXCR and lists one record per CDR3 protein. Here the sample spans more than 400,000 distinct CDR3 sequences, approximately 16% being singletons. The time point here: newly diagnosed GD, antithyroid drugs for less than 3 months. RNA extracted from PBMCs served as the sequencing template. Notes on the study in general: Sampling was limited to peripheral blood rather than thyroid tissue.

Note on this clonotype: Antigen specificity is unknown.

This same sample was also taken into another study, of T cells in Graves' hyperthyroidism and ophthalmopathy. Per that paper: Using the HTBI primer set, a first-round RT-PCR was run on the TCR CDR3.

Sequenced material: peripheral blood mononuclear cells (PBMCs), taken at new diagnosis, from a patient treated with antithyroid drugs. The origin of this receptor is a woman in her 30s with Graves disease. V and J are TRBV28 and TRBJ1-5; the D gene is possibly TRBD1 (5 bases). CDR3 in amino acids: CASSIRDAYGQPQHF. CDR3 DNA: TGTGCCAGCAGTATTCGGGACGCCTATGGTCAGCCCCAGCATTTT.